Each of the 4 T cell receptor beta chains below was sequenced from the same sample in a study of blood T cell repertoires in COVID-19. Profiled with immunoSEQ multiplex PCR; TCRdb holds only in-frame clones, not every one. The sample yields around 60,000 clones, 75% to 90% seen once. Sequenced: peripheral blood. These receptor sequences come from an elderly man with acute or convalescent COVID-19.

The rearrangement joins TRBV3-1 (or the pseudogene TRBV3-2) to TRBJ1-3; no definite D call. The CDR3 sequence is 14 residues long. Deletions cut 4 bases from V and 1 base from J, with 8 bases between. CDR1 LGHDT and CDR2 YNNKEL come from the germline V gene (reference sequence). This chain's CDR3 is CASSPQNSGNTIYF. DNA for the CDR3: TGTGCCAGCAGCCCTCAGAATTCTGGAAACACCATATATTTT.

This chain connects TRBV9 to TRBJ1-1; the D gene is possibly TRBD1 (5 bases). Germline V gene lookup returns CDR1 SGDLS and CDR2 YYNGEE. There are 15 residues in the CDR3. Trimming shortened V by 2 bases and J by 2 bases, and 13 bases separated the two germline ends. The CDR3 DNA is TGTGCCAGCAGCGTGGGCCAGGGATACAACACTGAAGCTTTCTTT. It specifies CASSVGQGYNTEAFF.

V usage is TRBV29-1 and J usage is TRBJ1-4; D is perhaps TRBD1 (6 bases). The ends were cut back, 6 bases at V and 8 bases at J, with 16 bases in the middle. Germline V gene data show CDR1 as SQVTM and CDR2 as ANQGSEA. This CDR3 is built from 13 residues. The CDR3 protein is CSVRYRAGEKLFF. The CDR3 DNA sequence: TGCAGCGTCAGATACAGGGCTGGGGAAAAACTGTTTTTT. The complete variable domain, with remaining parts taken from reference TRBV29-1 and TRBJ1-4, reads SAVISQKPSRDICQRGTSLTIQCQVDSQVTMMFWYRQQPGQSLTLIATANQGSEATYESGFVIDKFPISRPNLTFSTLTVSNMSPEDSSIYLCSVRYRAGEKLFFGSGTQLSVL.

This clone was recorded many times. This sequence joins TRBV3-1 (or the pseudogene TRBV3-2) and TRBJ1-5; D is uncertain. This CDR3 has 12 residues. Germline-derived CDR1 and CDR2 are LGHDT and YNNKEL (reference sequence). Trimming pared 3 bases from V and 4 bases from J, leaving 4 bases between. The CDR3 protein is CASSHLNQPQHF. CDR3 in DNA: TGTGCCAGCAGCCACCTTAATCAGCCCCAGCATTTT.